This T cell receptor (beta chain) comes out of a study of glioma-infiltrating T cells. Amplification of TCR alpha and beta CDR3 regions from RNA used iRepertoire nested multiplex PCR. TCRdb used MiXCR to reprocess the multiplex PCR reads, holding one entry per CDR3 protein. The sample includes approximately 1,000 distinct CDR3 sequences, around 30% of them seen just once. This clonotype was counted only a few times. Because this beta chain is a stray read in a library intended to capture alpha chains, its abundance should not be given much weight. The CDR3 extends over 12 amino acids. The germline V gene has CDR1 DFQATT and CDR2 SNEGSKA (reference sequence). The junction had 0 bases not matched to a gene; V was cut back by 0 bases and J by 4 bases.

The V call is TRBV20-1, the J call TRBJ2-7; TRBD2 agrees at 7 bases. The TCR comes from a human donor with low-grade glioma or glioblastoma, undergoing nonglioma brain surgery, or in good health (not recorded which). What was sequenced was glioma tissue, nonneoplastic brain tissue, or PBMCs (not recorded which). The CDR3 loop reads CSAREREYEQYF. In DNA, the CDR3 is TGCAGTGCTAGAGAGCGGGAGTACGAGCAGTACTTC.